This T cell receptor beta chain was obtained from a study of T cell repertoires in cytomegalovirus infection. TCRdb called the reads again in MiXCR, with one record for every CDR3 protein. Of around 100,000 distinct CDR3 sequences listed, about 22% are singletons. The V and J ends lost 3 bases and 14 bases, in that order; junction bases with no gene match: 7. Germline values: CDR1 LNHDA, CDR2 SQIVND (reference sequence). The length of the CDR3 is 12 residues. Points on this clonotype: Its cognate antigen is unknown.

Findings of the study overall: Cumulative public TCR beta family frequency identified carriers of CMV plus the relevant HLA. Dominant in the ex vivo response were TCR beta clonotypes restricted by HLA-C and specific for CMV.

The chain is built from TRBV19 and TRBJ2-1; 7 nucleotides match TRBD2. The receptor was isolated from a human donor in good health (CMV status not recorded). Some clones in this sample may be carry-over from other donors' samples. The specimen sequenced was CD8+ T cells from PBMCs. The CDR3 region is CASSMWGGDEFF. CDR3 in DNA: TGTGCCAGTAGTATGTGGGGGGGGGACGAGTTCTTC. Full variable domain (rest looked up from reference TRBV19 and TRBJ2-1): DGGITQSPKYLFRKEGQNVTLSCEQNLNHDAMYWYRQDPGQGLRLIYYSQIVNDFQKGDIAEGYSVSREKKESFPLTVTSAQKNPTAFYLCASSMWGGDEFFGPGTRLTVL.